Below, 17 T cell receptor beta chains from the same sample are listed, as sequenced in a study of OX40 agonist ivuxolimab in advanced cancers. Sequencing used immunoSEQ multiplex PCR; TCRdb keeps in-frame clones, though not all of them. The sample shows some 76,000 clones, about 89% of them seen only once. Source: CD4+ or CD8+ T cells sorted from blood, taken in a trial of the OX40 agonist ivuxolimab. The receptors stem from an adult with an advanced solid tumor such as melanoma, head and neck, liver or kidney cancer.

This chain connects TRBV6-6 to TRBJ1-4; D gene uncertain. Trimming took 4 bases from V and 8 from J, leaving 20 bases between them. Per germline, CDR1 MNHNY and CDR2 SVGAGI (reference sequence). The CDR3 has 16 residues. CDR3 nucleotides: TGTGCCAGCAGTTCCACTAGAAGCCCAGATGGGGAAAAACTGTTTTTT. This gives the protein CASSSTRSPDGEKLFF.

This chain connects TRBV27 to TRBJ1-4, with D unresolved. V lost 3 bases to trimming and J lost 3 bases, with 8 bases between them. The germline CDR1 and CDR2 sequences are MNHEY and SMNVEV (reference sequence). The CDR3 contains 14 residues. CDR3 amino acids: CASSFVGPNEKLFF. In nucleotides, the CDR3 is TGTGCCAGCAGTTTTGTAGGTCCTAATGAAAAACTGTTTTTT.

This chain links TRBV28 with TRBJ1-6, with no clear D. Germline assignment: CDR1 MDHEN and CDR2 SYDVKM. The V end was cut by 6 bases, the J end by 0 bases, with 18 bases between. The CDR3 totals 18 residues. CDR3 amino acids: CASSPRKPGSSYNSPLHF. The CDR3 DNA reads TGTGCCAGCAGCCCTCGGAAGCCGGGGAGCTCCTATAATTCACCCCTCCACTTT.

This chain connects TRBV19 to TRBJ1-4; no clear D gene. Trimming left V 6 bases short and J 3 bases short, with 8 bases between. In germline, CDR1 is LNHDA, CDR2 SQIVND (reference sequence). The CDR3 runs to 13 residues. CDR3 DNA: TGTGCCAGTAGCCAGAACGCTAATGAAAAACTGTTTTTT. It yields the protein CASSQNANEKLFF.

The chain employs TRBV19 and TRBJ2-5, with 13 bases identical to TRBD2. Germline lookup yields CDR1 LNHDA and CDR2 SQIVND (reference sequence). With V trimmed by 9 bases and J by 3 bases, 7 bases remained unmatched. The CDR3 has 15 amino acids. Here the CDR3 reads CASRTSGRGKETQYF. DNA for the CDR3: TGTGCCAGCCGGACTAGCGGGAGAGGGAAAGAGACCCAGTACTTC.

The rearrangement links TRBV7-9 to TRBJ1-2, with 9 bases fitting TRBD1. The V gene's germline CDR1 is SEHNR and CDR2 FQNEAQ (reference sequence). This CDR3 comprises 16 residues. V shed 1 base and J 6 bases; nucleotides not matched to a gene: 9. The CDR3 is CASSLVTTGQGNGYTF. CDR3 DNA sequence: TGTGCCAGCAGCTTAGTTACCACGGGACAGGGAAATGGCTACACCTTC.

The V call is TRBV10-3, the J call TRBJ1-1, with a weak D call TRBD1 (5 bases). V was cut by 2 bases and J by 10 bases, with 11 bases left in between. The CDR3 is 12 amino acids. Looked up from germline, CDR1 is ENHRY and CDR2 is SYGVKD. CDR3 residues: CAISETGGGAFF. The DNA for the CDR3 is TGTGCCATCAGTGAGACAGGTGGGGGAGCTTTCTTT.

The chain's CDR3 is CASSFRGAHEQYF. As DNA, the CDR3 is TGTGCCAGCAGCTTTCGAGGGGCCCACGAGCAGTACTTC. This sequence joins TRBV4-2 and TRBJ2-7; the D call may be TRBD1 or TRBD2 (5 bases each). CDR3 length: 13 residues. The V and J ends lost 5 bases and 5 bases respectively, with 13 bases between them. CDR1 and CDR2 from the germline V gene are LGHNA and YNFKEQ.

This chain connects TRBV21-1 to TRBJ1-1; TRBD1 is the table's D call, not checked against the DNA. TRBV21-1 is termed a pseudogene. There are 16 residues in the CDR3. DNA of the CDR3: TGTGCCAGCAGCAATGGAACCGGGACACCGAACACTGAAGCTTTCTTT. This gives the protein CASSNGTGTPNTEAFF.

This clone came up a few times. The rearrangement links TRBV28 to TRBJ2-5, with D possibly being TRBD2 (5 bases). The V gene's germline CDR1 is MDHEN and CDR2 SYDVKM. CDR3 length: 15 amino acids. The V end was cut by 5 bases, the J end by 1 base, with 14 bases between. CDR3 bases: TGTGCCAGCAGTCCAAGCGGTCACATCCAAGAGACCCAGTACTTC. Its translation: CASSPSGHIQETQYF. The variable domain in full, completed from reference TRBV28 and TRBJ2-5, reads DVKVTQSSRYLVKRTGEKVFLECVQDMDHENMFWYRQDPGLGLRLIYFSYDVKMKEKGDIPEGYSVSREKKERFSLILESASTNQTSMYLCASSPSGHIQETQYFGPGTRLLVL.

The V gene is TRBV19, the J gene TRBJ1-5; 7 nucleotides agree with TRBD1. The length of the CDR3 is 16 residues. Germline loops: CDR1 LNHDA, CDR2 SQIVND (reference sequence). Trimming removed 2 bases from V and 7 bases from J; junction bases left unmatched: 11. This CDR3 reads CASSINSVTGNQPQHF. The CDR3 DNA reads TGTGCCAGTAGTATAAATAGTGTGACAGGGAACCAGCCCCAGCATTTT.

The V gene is TRBV5-4, the J gene TRBJ1-2; possible D gene TRBD1, 6 bases. The CDR3 covers 15 residues. The V end was cut by 4 bases, the J end by 7 bases, with 20 bases between. Germline CDR1 reads SGHNT; CDR2 reads YYREEE (reference sequence). CDR3 in DNA: TGTGCCAGCAGCCCGGATCCGGTGGGGGGCCGTGGCTACACCTTC. Amino acids: CASSPDPVGGRGYTF.

The V gene is TRBV14, the J gene TRBJ1-3, with unresolved D. Germline V CDR1 and CDR2: SGHDN, FVKESK. The CDR3 is 12 amino acids. The V gene lost 1 base and the J gene lost 7 bases, with 5 bases spanning the gap. The CDR3 DNA follows: TGTGCCAGCAGCCAAGGCGGCAACACCATATATTTT. Residues: CASSQGGNTIYF.

The rearrangement links TRBV18 to TRBJ2-2, with D unclear. Deletions cut 6 bases from V and 1 base from J, with 0 bases between. CDR3 length: 11 amino acids. Germline CDR1 reads KGHSH; CDR2 reads LQKENI. The CDR3 region is CASSNTGELFF. The CDR3, as DNA: TGTGCCAGCTCGAACACCGGGGAGCTGTTTTTT.

The gene calls are TRBV6-5 and TRBJ1-6; possibly TRBD1 for D (6 bases). The CDR3 covers 15 residues. CDR1 is MNHEY, CDR2 SVGAGI, per germline. Trimming took off 5 bases at V and 9 bases at J, with 17 bases between the two ends. In DNA, the CDR3 is TGTGCCAGCAGTCGCGAGCCCGGGGGCTTTTCACCCCTCCACTTT. It specifies CASSREPGGFSPLHF.

The chain recombines TRBV30 with TRBJ1-6, with D possibly being TRBD1 (5 bases). Deletions cut 0 bases from V and 6 bases from J, with 9 bases between. The CDR3 spans 14 residues. The germline V gene encodes CDR1 GTSNPN and CDR2 SVGIG (reference sequence). The CDR3 DNA reads as TGTGCCTGGAGTGTAGGTAGGGGTAATTCACCCCTCCACTTT. Translating it yields CAWSVGRGNSPLHF.

This clone was detected only once. The J gene is TRBJ2-3, the V gene TRBV9; D gene unclear. Germline lookup yields CDR1 SGDLS and CDR2 YYNGEE. Trimming left V 6 bases short and J 4 bases short, with 12 bases between. The CDR3 has 13 amino acids. The CDR3: CASNLLTADTQYF. CDR3 sequence (DNA): TGTGCCAGCAACCTTTTAACGGCAGATACGCAGTATTTT. The full variable domain, completed using reference TRBV9 and TRBJ2-3, is DSGVTQTPKHLITATGQRVTLRCSPRSGDLSVYWYQQSLDQGLQFLIQYYNGEERAKGNILERFSAQQFPDLHSELNLSSLELGDSALYFCASNLLTADTQYFGPGTRLTVL.